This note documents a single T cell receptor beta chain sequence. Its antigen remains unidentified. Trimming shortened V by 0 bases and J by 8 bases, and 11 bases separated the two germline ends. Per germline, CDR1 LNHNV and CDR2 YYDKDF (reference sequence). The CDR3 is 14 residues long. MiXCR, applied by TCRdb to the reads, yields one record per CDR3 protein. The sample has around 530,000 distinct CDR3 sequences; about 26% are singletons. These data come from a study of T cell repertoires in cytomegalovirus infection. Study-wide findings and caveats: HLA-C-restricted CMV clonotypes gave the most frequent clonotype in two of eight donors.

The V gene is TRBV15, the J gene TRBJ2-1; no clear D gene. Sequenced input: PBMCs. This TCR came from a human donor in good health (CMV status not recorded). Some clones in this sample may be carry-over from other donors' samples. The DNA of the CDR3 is TGTGCCACCAGCAGAGATGGAGTACCGGATGAGCAGTTCTTC. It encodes CATSRDGVPDEQFF. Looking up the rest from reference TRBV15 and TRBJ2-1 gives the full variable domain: DAMVIQNPRYQVTQFGKPVTLSCSQTLNHNVMYWYQQKSSQAPKLLFHYYDKDFNNEADTPDNFQSRRPNTSFCFLDIRSPGLGDTAMYLCATSRDGVPDEQFFGPGTRLTVL.